The clone carrying this TCR beta chain was observed at least ten times. Its antigen is not known. This beta chain came through as a stray read in a library set up for alpha chains, and its size says little. The CDR3 totals 11 residues. In germline, CDR1 is SGHVS, CDR2 FQNEAQ. The V gene lost 2 bases and the J gene lost 9 bases, with 4 bases spanning the gap. TCRdb reprocessed the 5' RACE reads with MiXCR, giving one entry per CDR3 protein. The sample carries 13,000 or so distinct CDR3 sequences, roughly 5.5% recorded once. This sample is part of a study of spatial heterogeneity in lung cancer. Study-wide findings and caveats: Tumor mutation count correlated with how many alpha and beta TCRs expanded intratumorally.

Time point: sample taken at primary tumor resection. The clonotype was recovered from a male donor with early-stage non-small cell lung cancer. This chain joins TRBV7-8 and TRBJ2-2; D is unresolved. The source was lung tumor tissue, collected at surgery. CDR3 loop: CASSLRRELFF. CDR3 bases: TGTGCCAGCAGCTTAAGAAGGGAGCTGTTTTTT.